This paragraph covers one T cell receptor (beta chain) sequence. What this receptor recognizes is not known. There are no base qualities to consult, and no much larger clone falls within one base. Based on the germline V gene, the CDR1 and CDR2 sequences are MDHEN and SYDVKM. Including the terminal cysteine and phenylalanine, the CDR3 comprises 15 residues. Of the read, only the CDR3 DNA is kept; its 45 bases are in frame from base 1. V is pared back by 7 bases and J by 2 bases, with 17 bases lying between the germline termini. The data were taken from a study of blood T cell repertoires in COVID-19 (dated by TCRdb to about 2020). Context from the whole study: Samples covering the acute and convalescent phases of COVID-19 were provided by collaborators in the United States, Italy and Spain. The repertoires were released in a freely available public database meant as a resource for research on the immune response to SARS-CoV-2. The samples were drawn from the first 160 participants of the ongoing ImmuneRACE study and from under 1,500 subjects provided by 6 global collaborators. The material from the prospective study consisted of cDNA or gDNA derived from T cells, B-cell-depleted T cells, or PBMCs. The sample metadata nearly always contained a de-identified subject ID, COVID-19 status, age in years and sex. Deeply sampled blood TCRbeta repertoires from subjects exposed to, actively infected with, or recovered from COVID-19 were included in the dataset. Where HLA class I and class II types were available, the types were taken from metadata supplied by the sample provider, not from assay-based typing.

General study outcomes and caveats: The quantity of clinical and demographic metadata differed by source and by participant and was supplied without curation.

Enrolling through a virtual design, the prospective study's participants ranged in age from roughly 18 to 95 years and lived across some 23 United States geographic areas. In the prospective study, participants were assigned to cohorts based on the clinical history participants reported in a screening survey and a study questionnaire. ImmuneRACE Cohort 3 recovered participants were defined by two consecutive negative NP/OP PCR tests, healthcare professional clearance, or symptom resolution. Mobile phlebotomists in the prospective study collected whole blood, serum and a nasopharyngeal or oropharyngeal swab from every participant. Additional blood draws and questionnaires over an approximately two-month period could optionally be provided by prospective study participants. Before DNA extraction, prospective study blood samples were shipped either frozen or at room temperature. TCRbeta CDR3 regions were amplified from genomic DNA by means of the immunoSEQ Assay, a bias-controlled multiplex PCR. In the authors' own workflow: The number of nucleated cells in each sample was estimated from the amplification of reference gene primers within the assay. To quantify the absolute abundance of each unique TCRbeta CDR3 rearrangement, sequence reads were collapsed and filtered. For each sample, productive Simpson clonality was calculated as the square root of Simpson's diversity index across productive rearrangements. TCRdb carries this immuneACCESS record with in-frame sequences only. Its versions omit some clonotypes, under half of them owing to an unresolved V gene in the studies checked, with the rest unexplained. The DNA gave D and trimming, while V, J and clone size come from that table. For this sample the table gives some 350,000 clones, of which about 90% were detected only once. The ten largest clones represent approximately 3.1% of the sample.

This receptor was taken from a woman in her thirties who had recovered from COVID-19. Sequencing was carried out using PBMCs or T cells enriched from blood (not recorded which). The chain was built from TRBV28 and TRBJ1-2; no D gene call is confident. The CDR3 sequence is CASTPGGSQNYGYTF. The nucleotides are TGTGCCAGCACCCCCGGAGGCAGTCAAAACTATGGCTACACCTTC.